This T cell receptor beta chain was sequenced for a study of cytomegalovirus exposure and HLA in healthy donors. This CDR3 comprises 15 residues. With 0 bases clipped from V and 4 bases from J, the junction kept 0 bases outside the gene matches. Germline values: CDR1 MRHNA, CDR2 SNTAGT. Study conclusions and caveats: In an earlier analysis, most TCR beta V segments were productive about 90% or about 30% of the time. A likely sequencing artifact accounted for one observed cluster of highly shared sequence variants.

The study ran its PCR with 60 Vbeta and 13 Jbeta primers. TCRdb keeps only in-frame clones here, not all; method: immunoSEQ multiplex PCR. The sample includes 95,000 to 110,000 clones, more than 75% seen only once; the top ten take 1.5% to 2%. Only a few counts were recorded for this clone. Its antigen is not identified. The sequencing input was PBMCs. The V and J genes are TRBV6-4 and TRBJ2-3; 11 bases fit TRBD2. The sequence was collected from a woman between 35 and 50 years old in good health and CMV-seronegative. The CDR3 coding sequence is TGTGCCAGCAGTGACTCACTAGCGGGAGCAGATACGCAGTATTTT. Protein product: CASSDSLAGADTQYF.